Below, 12 T cell receptor beta chains from the same sample are listed, as sequenced in a study of blood T cell repertoires in COVID-19. The protocol was immunoSEQ multiplex PCR, while the TCRdb copy is restricted to in-frame clones and leaves out a portion. Of 150,000 to 200,000 clones in the sample, about four fifths are singletons; the top ten hold 5.5% to 8.5%. The sequencing sample was made of peripheral blood. These receptors came from a man in his sixties with acute or convalescent COVID-19.

The chain carries TRBV7-2 and TRBJ2-3; 7 bases agree with TRBD2. CDR3 size: 15 residues. V dropped 5 bases and J dropped 3; count of bases not matched to a gene: 8. Germline V CDR1 and CDR2: SGHTA, FQGNSA. CDR3 bases: TGTGCCAGCAGCCTCTGGACGGGAGGAACAGATACGCAGTATTTT. It is translated as CASSLWTGGTDTQYF.

This chain connects TRBV7-9 to TRBJ2-1, with 10 bases matching TRBD1. The V gene's germline CDR1 is SEHNR and CDR2 FQNEAQ (reference sequence). The V and J ends lost 5 bases and 5 bases, in that order; junction bases with no gene match: 6. The length of the CDR3 is 15 residues. The CDR3 DNA is TGTGCCAGCAGCCTCGGACAGGGGGGCGACAATGAGCAGTTCTTC. Protein product: CASSLGQGGDNEQFF.

The chain employs TRBV7-8 and TRBJ2-4; D remains unclear. The CDR3 length is 14 residues. The V end lost 5 bases, the J end lost 0 bases, and 8 bases lay between the germline ends. Germline-derived CDR1 and CDR2 are SGHVS and FQNEAQ. This CDR3 reads CASSLGLAKNIQYF. CDR3 nucleotide sequence: TGTGCCAGCAGCCTAGGTCTAGCCAAAAACATTCAGTACTTC.

CDR3 region: CASSQGVARDTEAFF. CDR3 bases: TGTGCCAGCAGCCAAGGCGTCGCCCGGGACACTGAAGCTTTCTTT. The J gene is TRBJ1-1, the V gene TRBV3-1 (or the pseudogene TRBV3-2), with D unclear. With 1 base removed from V and 3 bases from J, the gap between germline ends came to 12 bases. This CDR3 has 15 amino acids. Germline values: CDR1 LGHDT, CDR2 YNNKEL (reference sequence).

The J gene is TRBJ1-4, the V gene TRBV6-1; D is uncertain. V was clipped by 2 bases and J by 8 bases, with 12 bases between them. This CDR3 contains 14 residues. Germline values: CDR1 MNHNS, CDR2 SASEGT. The CDR3 loop reads CASSERQALEKLFF. The CDR3, as DNA: TGTGCCAGCAGTGAACGGCAGGCCTTGGAAAAACTGTTTTTT.

The V gene is TRBV5-4, the J gene TRBJ2-7; 7 bases match TRBD2. The CDR3 is 15 amino acids. The V gene's germline CDR1 is SGHNT and CDR2 YYREEE (reference sequence). J was trimmed by 0 bases and V by 3 bases; bases with no gene match: 6. The CDR3, as DNA: TGTGCCAGCAGCTCTGGCGGGGGAAGCTCCTACGAGCAGTACTTC. It specifies CASSSGGGSSYEQYF.

This clone occurred once. The gene calls are TRBV5-1 and TRBJ1-2; possible D gene TRBD1, 6 bases. Germline CDR1 and CDR2: SGHRS and YFSETQ. The CDR3 totals 14 residues. Trimming pared 0 bases from V and 8 bases from J, leaving 14 bases between. The CDR3 DNA is TGCGCCAGCAGCTTGGGTTCGGCAGGGGTAGGCTACACCTTC. Amino acid sequence: CASSLGSAGVGYTF.

A word on this clone: One junction end disagrees with the germline gene, perhaps due to a read error. The chain recombines TRBV28 with TRBJ2-1; 7 nucleotides agree with TRBD2. The germline CDR1 and CDR2 sequences are MDHEN and SYDVKM. The CDR3 has 10 residues. The CDR3 loop reads CASTRGTIIF. Written as DNA, the CDR3 is TGTGCCAGCACCCGCGGGACTATCATCTTC.

For this clone: A much larger clonotype is one base distant, so this may be a read error. The chain combines TRBV5-6 with TRBJ2-1, with D uncertain. The CDR3 is made up of 14 amino acids. Trimming stripped 2 bases from V and 0 bases from J, with 6 bases between. CDR1 SGHDT and CDR2 YYEEEE come from the germline V gene. In DNA form, the CDR3 reads TGTGCCAGCAGCTTCGAGGTCTCCTACAATGAGCAGTTCTTC. It codes for CASSFEVSYNEQFF.

The genes are TRBV7-6 and TRBJ2-3, with TRBD2 matching over 10 bases. The CDR3 totals 18 residues. Per germline, CDR1 SGHVS and CDR2 FNYEAQ. The J segment lost 1 base and the V segment lost 2 bases, leaving 9 bases of the junction unmatched. The CDR3 here is CASSLKLAGVGRTDTQYF. CDR3 coding DNA: TGTGCCAGCAGCTTAAAGCTAGCGGGGGTGGGACGCACAGATACGCAGTATTTT.

This clone was recorded a few times. The chain recombines TRBV13 with TRBJ2-3; D not certain. This CDR3 region has 12 residues. Trimming pared 6 bases from V and 1 base from J, leaving 5 bases between. In germline, CDR1 is PRHDT, CDR2 FYEKMQ (reference sequence). The CDR3 DNA is TGTGCCAGCAGTGCGGGCACAGATACGCAGTATTTT. Amino acid sequence: CASSAGTDTQYF.

The chain combines TRBV29-1 with TRBJ2-5; 12 bases line up with TRBD2. Germline CDR1 and CDR2: SQVTM and ANQGSEA. Unmatched junction bases numbered 6, after V lost 6 bases and J lost 4 bases. This CDR3 is 14 amino acids long. For the CDR3, the DNA is TGCAGCGTAGCTAGCGGGGGGGGGTCAGAGACCCAGTACTTC. As protein: CSVASGGGSETQYF.